These 18 T cell receptor beta chains were sequenced from one sample in a study of blood T cell repertoires in COVID-19. Using immunoSEQ multiplex PCR, the repertoire was profiled, and TCRdb retains in-frame clones only, with some absent. The data show roughly 180,000 clones, around 83% seen once. Sequenced material: peripheral blood. The receptors here all came from a woman aged 55-70 years with acute or convalescent COVID-19.

This clone has a single count. At one of its ends the junction is not consistent with the germline gene, which may arise from a read error. CDR3: CASSPLGGQGLYGYTF. The CDR3 coding sequence is TGTGCTAGCAGTCCCTTGGGGGGGCAGGGTCTCTATGGCTACACCTTC. The V call is TRBV7-7, the J call TRBJ1-2; a possible D gene is TRBD1 (6 bases). CDR1 and CDR2 (germline): SSHAT, FNYEAQ (reference sequence). This CDR3 region has 16 residues.

This clone was seen a single time. The rearrangement links TRBV28 to TRBJ2-7; D gene uncertain. Germline-derived CDR1 and CDR2 are MDHEN and SYDVKM. The CDR3 contains 11 residues. V was cut by 5 bases and J by 6 bases, with 8 bases left in between. In nucleotides, the CDR3 is TGTGCCAGCAGTCGGAGTCGCGAGCAGTACTTC. Translation gives CASSRSREQYF.

The gene calls are TRBV11-2 and TRBJ1-2; D ambiguous. Looked up from germline, CDR1 is SGHAT and CDR2 is FQNNGV. The V end was cut by 5 bases, the J end by 4 bases, with 14 bases between. The CDR3 runs to 14 residues. In DNA form, the CDR3 reads TGTGCCAGCAGCCTCACCCCGGGAGCCTATGGCTACACCTTC. As protein: CASSLTPGAYGYTF.

This rearrangement joins TRBV12-2 to TRBJ2-1; the table's D call of TRBD2 was not tested on the DNA. TRBV12-2 is labeled a pseudogene. The CDR3 runs to 16 residues. CDR3: CASRAPAGSGYNEQFF. In DNA, the CDR3 is TGTGCAAGTCGCGCCCCAGCGGGATCGGGGTACAATGAGCAGTTCTTC.

This chain links TRBV27 with TRBJ2-1; perhaps TRBD2 as D (7 bases). The CDR3 is 17 amino acids. CDR1 and CDR2 from the germline V gene are MNHEY and SMNVEV (reference sequence). Trimming took off 0 bases at V and 7 bases at J, with 19 bases between the two ends. CDR3 in amino acids: CASSLSEGGGPWNEQFF. The CDR3 nucleotides read TGTGCCAGCAGTTTATCCGAGGGGGGAGGGCCCTGGAATGAGCAGTTCTTC.

V is TRBV10-3 and J is TRBJ1-1; 11 bases are a match to TRBD1. With 7 bases clipped from V and 4 bases from J, the junction kept 2 bases outside the gene matches. Germline lookup yields CDR1 ENHRY and CDR2 SYGVKD. This CDR3 region has 13 residues. CDR3 sequence (DNA): TGTGCCATCAAGGGGACAGGGGGCACTGAAGCTTTCTTT. Encoded protein: CAIKGTGGTEAFF.

This rearrangement joins TRBV7-9 to TRBJ1-1, with unresolved D. The CDR3 length is 13 residues. CDR1 and CDR2 (germline): SEHNR, FQNEAQ (reference sequence). With 6 bases removed from V and 5 bases from J, the gap between germline ends came to 13 bases. This chain's CDR3 is CASSERSRTEAFF. CDR3 coding DNA: TGTGCCAGCAGTGAACGAAGTCGGACTGAAGCTTTCTTT.

This clone has only a few counts. This chain uses TRBV7-2 with TRBJ2-5; 8 bases fit TRBD2. Unmatched junction bases numbered 14, after V lost 5 bases and J lost 9 bases. Germline V gene lookup returns CDR1 SGHTA and CDR2 FQGNSA. The CDR3 totals 15 residues. CDR3 nucleotides: TGTGCCAGCAGCCCAACACCGGGAGGGGTCGGGGCCCAGTACTTC. This codes for CASSPTPGGVGAQYF.

The rearrangement uses TRBV10-2 and TRBJ2-7; TRBD2 matches 8 bases. Germline V gene sequence: CDR1 WSHSY, CDR2 SAAADI. This CDR3 contains 14 residues. The J segment lost 2 bases and the V segment lost 8 bases, leaving 8 bases of the junction unmatched. This chain's CDR3 is CASRAGVGPYEQYV. The CDR3, as DNA: TGCGCCAGCCGAGCGGGAGTGGGGCCCTACGAGCAGTACGTC.

The J gene is TRBJ1-4, the V gene TRBV6-1; 7 nucleotides align to TRBD1. CDR1 MNHNS and CDR2 SASEGT come from the germline V gene. The V and J ends lost 2 bases and 8 bases, in that order; junction bases with no gene match: 11. This CDR3 has 16 residues. The DNA for the CDR3 is TGTGCCAGCAGTGAACGTATGAGCGGAGGGGGCGAAAAACTGTTTTTT. It is translated as CASSERMSGGGEKLFF.

This chain connects TRBV29-1 to TRBJ2-7; D possibly corresponds to TRBD1 (5 bases). V was shortened by 3 bases and J by 9 bases, with 12 bases between the two germline ends. The V gene's germline CDR1 is SQVTM and CDR2 ANQGSEA. The CDR3 sequence is 11 residues long. CDR3 nucleotide sequence: TGCAGCGTTGAGGACACGGACGTGCAGTACTTC. Its translation is CSVEDTDVQYF.

The chain uses TRBV5-1 and TRBJ1-2, with a tentative D call TRBD1 (6 bases). The germline gives CDR1 SGHRS, CDR2 YFSETQ. CDR3 length: 16 amino acids. The V gene lost 3 bases and the J gene lost 2 bases, with 17 bases spanning the gap. The CDR3 DNA sequence: TGCGCCAGCAGCTCCCCGTCCGACAGGAACAACTATGGCTACACCTTC. This gives the protein CASSSPSDRNNYGYTF.

The V gene is TRBV6-5, the J gene TRBJ1-5; 8 bases are a match to TRBD1. The CDR3 loop spans 11 amino acids. The ends lost 6 bases at V and 15 bases at J; junction bases unmatched: 7. Germline values: CDR1 MNHEY, CDR2 SVGAGI. The CDR3 loop is CASREDRAGHF. CDR3 sequence (DNA): TGTGCCAGCAGGGAGGACAGGGCCGGGCATTTT.

The table lists this clone with a count of one. This chain joins TRBV6-1 and TRBJ1-1, with a tentative D call TRBD1 (5 bases). The germline CDR1 and CDR2 sequences are MNHNS and SASEGT. V dropped 1 base and J dropped 4 bases, with 19 bases sitting between them. The CDR3 is 17 amino acids. CDR3 sequence reads: CASSEGLRGLFGTEAFF. The CDR3 DNA reads as TGTGCCAGCAGTGAAGGGTTAAGGGGACTGTTTGGCACTGAAGCTTTCTTT.

The V gene is TRBV19, the J gene TRBJ1-2; 9 nucleotides align to TRBD1. The CDR3 sequence is 17 residues long. V lost 3 bases to trimming and J lost 5 bases; unmatched junction nucleotides: 13. Germline V gene sequence: CDR1 LNHDA, CDR2 SQIVND (reference sequence). CDR3 in amino acids: CASSISPMTGGWYGYTF. The CDR3 coding sequence is TGTGCCAGTAGTATCAGTCCGATGACAGGGGGTTGGTATGGCTACACCTTC.

The chain uses TRBV30 and TRBJ1-2; no firm D call. The V and J ends lost 8 bases and 8 bases respectively, with 21 bases between them. Germline CDR1 reads GTSNPN; CDR2 reads SVGIG (reference sequence). The CDR3 totals 13 residues. The CDR3 reads CATEAGVLGGYTF. The CDR3, as DNA: TGTGCCACCGAGGCGGGAGTGTTAGGAGGCTACACCTTC.

CDR3 in DNA: TGTGCCAGCAGTGAAAGAGAGAATCAGCCCCAGCATTTT. Its translation: CASSERENQPQHF. This chain links TRBV6-1 with TRBJ1-5; D is undetermined. The length of the CDR3 is 13 residues. Trimming removed 2 bases from V and 4 bases from J, with 6 bases in between. The germline V gene has CDR1 MNHNS and CDR2 SASEGT.

The chain is built from TRBV18 and TRBJ1-2, with D perhaps TRBD1 (6 bases). Germline CDR1 and CDR2: KGHSH and LQKENI. Trimming pared 2 bases from V and 4 bases from J, leaving 20 bases between. The CDR3 runs 17 residues. The DNA for the CDR3 is TGTGCCAGCTCACCAGCAACGGCGGGGGCGGGCGGCTATGGCTACACCTTC. This translates into CASSPATAGAGGYGYTF.